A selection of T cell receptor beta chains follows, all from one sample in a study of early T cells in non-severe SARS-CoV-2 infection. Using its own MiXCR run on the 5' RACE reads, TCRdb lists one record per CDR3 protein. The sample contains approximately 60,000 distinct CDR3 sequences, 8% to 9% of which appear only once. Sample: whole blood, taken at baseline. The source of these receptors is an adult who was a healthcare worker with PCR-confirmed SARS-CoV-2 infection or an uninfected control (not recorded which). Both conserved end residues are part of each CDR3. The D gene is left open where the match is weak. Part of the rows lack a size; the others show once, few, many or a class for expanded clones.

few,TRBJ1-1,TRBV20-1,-,TGCAGTGCCTTAGTTGACCTGAACACTGAAGCTTTCTTT,CSALVDLNTEAFF
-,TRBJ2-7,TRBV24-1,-,TGTGCCACCAGTGATCCCAGGACGGGCGGTATCGAGCAGTACTTC,CATSDPRTGGIEQYF
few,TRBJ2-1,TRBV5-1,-,TGCGCCAGCAATCCCTGGAGACAAGCTGGCAATGAGCAGTTCTTC,CASNPWRQAGNEQFF
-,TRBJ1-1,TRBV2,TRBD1,TGTGCCAGCAGGTATAGACAGGGTCCTGCTGAAGCTTTCTTT,CASRYRQGPAEAFF
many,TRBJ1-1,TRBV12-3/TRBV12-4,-,TGTGCCAGCAGTTTATCCAGTATCACTGAAGCTTTCTTT,CASSLSSITEAFF
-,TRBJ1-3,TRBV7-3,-,TGTGCCAGCAGCTTGTCGGCAGGGCGAAACACCATATATTTT,CASSLSAGRNTIYF
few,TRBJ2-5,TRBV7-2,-,TGTGCCAGCAGCTTAGTGTCCGGGGGAAGGCAGACCCAGTACTTC,CASSLVSGGRQTQYF
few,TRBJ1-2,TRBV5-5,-,TGTGCCAGCAGCATCCCACCAAGGGGCTACACCTTC,CASSIPPRGYTF
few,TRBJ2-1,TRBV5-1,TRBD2,TGCGCCAGCAGCTTGTCAGGCTCGAGCGGGAGCCTCGGGCAGTTCTTC,CASSLSGSSGSLGQFF
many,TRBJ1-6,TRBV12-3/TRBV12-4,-,TGTGCCAGCAGTCTACGGTGGACCGTGGATAATTCACCCCTCCACTTT,CASSLRWTVDNSPLHF
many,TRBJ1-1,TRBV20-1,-,TGCAGTGCTAGAGATAGGAGAGGGCTGACTGAAGCTTTCTTT,CSARDRRGLTEAFF
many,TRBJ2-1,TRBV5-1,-,TGCGCCAGCAGCTTGGTCCTAGGTAGGAATGAGCAGTTCTTC,CASSLVLGRNEQFF
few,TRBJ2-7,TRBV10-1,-,TGCGCCACCAGTAACAGGGACTCCTACGAGCAGTACTTC,CATSNRDSYEQYF
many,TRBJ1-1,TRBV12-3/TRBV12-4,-,TGTGCCAGCAGCCCCGGGGGCCATGAAGCTTTCTTT,CASSPGGHEAFF
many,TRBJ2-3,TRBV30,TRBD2,TGTGCCTGGAGTGTTCGGACTAGCGGGAGAGGCACAGATACGCAGTATTTT,CAWSVRTSGRGTDTQYF
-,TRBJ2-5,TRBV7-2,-,TGTGCCAGCAGCTTAGGCCGGTCCCAAGAGACCCAGTACTTC,CASSLGRSQETQYF
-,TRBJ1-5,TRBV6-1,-,TGTGCCAGCAGTGAAACCGGGGGCGCAGGCAATCAGCCCCAGCATTTT,CASSETGGAGNQPQHF
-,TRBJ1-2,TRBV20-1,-,TGCAGTGCTCTGGGAACTAACTATGGCTACACCTTC,CSALGTNYGYTF
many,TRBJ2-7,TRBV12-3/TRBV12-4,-,TGTGCCAGCAGTTTCTCCTACGGGAATGGGGACGAGCAGTACTTC,CASSFSYGNGDEQYF
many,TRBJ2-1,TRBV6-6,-,TGTGCCAGCAGTCCCTTTGCGGGAACGGGGAATGAGCAGTTCTTC,CASSPFAGTGNEQFF
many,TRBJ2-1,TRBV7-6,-,TGTGCCAGCAGCCCACGGACGGGGATTAGCTCCTACAATGAGCAGTTCTTC,CASSPRTGISSYNEQFF
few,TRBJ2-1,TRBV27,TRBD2,TGTGCCAGCAGTTGGTACGCGGGAGGGATTGTGGATGAGCAGTTCTTC,CASSWYAGGIVDEQFF
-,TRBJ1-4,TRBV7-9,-,TGTGCCAGCAGCTTAGCGGCGGCGGCTAATGAAAAACTGTTTTTT,CASSLAAAANEKLFF
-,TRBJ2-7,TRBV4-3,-,TGCGCCAGCAGCCAAACGGCGGGTGCGTACGCGGTGCAGTACTTC,CASSQTAGAYAVQYF
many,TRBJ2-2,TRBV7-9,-,TGTGCCAGCAGCCCCAAGGGGGGGCGAGTCACCGGGGAGCTGTTTTTT,CASSPKGGRVTGELFF
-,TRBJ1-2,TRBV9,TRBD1,TGTGCCAGCAGCCGTAGCGGCACAGGGGACTATGGCTACACCTTC,CASSRSGTGDYGYTF
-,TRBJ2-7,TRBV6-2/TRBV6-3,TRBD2,TGTGCCAGCAGTTACGGGCACGACGGGAGGGAGTACTTC,CASSYGHDGREYF